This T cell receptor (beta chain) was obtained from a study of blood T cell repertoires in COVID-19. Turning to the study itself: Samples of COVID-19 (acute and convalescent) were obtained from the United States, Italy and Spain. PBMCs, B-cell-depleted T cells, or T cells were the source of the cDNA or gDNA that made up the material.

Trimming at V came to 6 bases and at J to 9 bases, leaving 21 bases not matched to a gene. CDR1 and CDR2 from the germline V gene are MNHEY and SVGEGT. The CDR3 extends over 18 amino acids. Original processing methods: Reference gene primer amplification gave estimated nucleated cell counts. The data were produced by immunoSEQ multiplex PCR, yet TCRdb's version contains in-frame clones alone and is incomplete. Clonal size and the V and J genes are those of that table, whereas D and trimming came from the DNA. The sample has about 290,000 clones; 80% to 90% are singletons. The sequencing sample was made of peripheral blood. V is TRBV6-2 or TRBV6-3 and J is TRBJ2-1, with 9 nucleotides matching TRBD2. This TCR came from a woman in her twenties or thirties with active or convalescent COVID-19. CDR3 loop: CASRPRPGLAGSITEQFF. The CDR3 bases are TGTGCCAGCAGACCTCGACCGGGACTAGCCGGTAGTATCACTGAGCAGTTCTTC.